These T cell receptor beta chains were read from a single sample in a study of beta chain features in type 1 diabetes. The method was immunoSEQ multiplex PCR; TCRdb's version includes in-frame clones alone and lacks a portion of them. The data hold under 350,000 clones, with 7% to 9% observed a single time. Specimen: central memory CD4+ T cells from blood. These receptors were obtained from a woman in her late teens or twenties in good health. CDR3s include the opening cysteine and the closing phenylalanine or tryptophan. A D gene is named only where the DNA matches it firmly. Size is omitted from some rows. Given values are once, few, many or a class for expanded clones.

cdr3_aa | cdr3_nt | j_call | clone_size | d_call | v_call
CASTTQGRRDYGYTF | TGTGCCAGCACTACGCAGGGAAGAAGGGACTATGGCTACACCTTC | TRBJ1-2 | few | - | TRBV28
CASTWGLGQETQYF | TGTGCCAGCACCTGGGGACTAGGCCAAGAGACCCAGTACTTC | TRBJ2-5 | - | TRBD2 | TRBV4-2
CASSKGGGAGNTGELFF | TGTGCCAGCAGCAAAGGCGGGGGCGCCGGGAACACCGGGGAGCTGTTTTTT | TRBJ2-2 | - | - | TRBV21-1
CASSLGQSYNEQFF | TGTGCCAGCAGCCTCGGACAGTCCTACAATGAGCAGTTCTTC | TRBJ2-1 | - | - | TRBV7-2
CASSVYGQDTSPLHF | TGTGCCAGCAGCGTATACGGACAGGATACTTCACCCCTCCACTTT | TRBJ1-6 | - | TRBD1 | TRBV9
CASSSNTGGTTEAFF | TGTGCCAGCAGCTCGAATACAGGGGGCACCACTGAAGCTTTCTTT | TRBJ1-1 | - | TRBD1 | TRBV11-1
CASSINNNEQFF | TGTGCCAGCAGCATCAACAATAATGAGCAGTTCTTC | TRBJ2-1 | many | - | TRBV7-2
CASSNGGLYGYTF | TGTGCCAGCAGCAACGGGGGGCTTTATGGCTACACCTTC | TRBJ1-2 | - | - | TRBV6-5
CATSRTWTGDDGYTF | TGTGCCACCAGCAGAACCTGGACAGGGGATGATGGCTACACCTTC | TRBJ1-2 | - | TRBD1 | TRBV15
CASSAGGLGSPLHF | TGTGCCAGCTCGGCGGGGGGGCTGGGCTCACCCCTCCACTTT | TRBJ1-6 | - | - | TRBV18
CASSQVTSGIAQLYF | TGTGCCAGCAGCCAAGTCACTAGCGGGATCGCTCAGTTGTACTTC | TRBJ2-7 | many | TRBD2 | TRBV14
CSDMGLAGESDTQYF | TGCAGCGATATGGGACTAGCGGGAGAATCAGATACGCAGTATTTT | TRBJ2-3 | few | TRBD2 | TRBV29-1
CAWSEEWGNTEAFF | TGTGCCTGGAGTGAGGAGTGGGGGAACACTGAAGCTTTCTTT | TRBJ1-1 | - | - | TRBV30
CSASAGKLFF | TGCAGTGCTTCAGCTGGAAAACTGTTTTTT | TRBJ1-4 | many | - | TRBV20-1
CASSPSGSDAKAFF | TGTGCCAGCTCACCGTCTGGGTCGGACGCCAAAGCTTTCTTT | TRBJ1-1 | many | - | TRBV18
CAWSLRTWDGYTF | TGTGCCTGGAGTTTAAGGACGTGGGATGGCTACACCTTC | TRBJ1-2 | few | - | TRBV30
CASSPQFLGSEQFF | TGCGCCAGCAGCCCCCAATTTCTAGGTAGTGAGCAGTTCTTC | TRBJ2-1 | once | - | TRBV4-1
CASSTGLGETQYF | TGTGCCAGTAGTACTGGGTTGGGGGAGACCCAGTACTTC | TRBJ2-5 | - | - | TRBV19
CASSRDREGYTF | TGTGCCAGCAGTCGGGACAGGGAAGGCTACACCTTC | TRBJ1-2 | few | TRBD1 | TRBV7-9
CASSQDRGDGYTF | TGTGCCAGCAGCCAGGACCGGGGGGATGGCTACACCTTC | TRBJ1-2 | - | - | TRBV4-2
CASSTSRGRVEAFF | TGTGCCAGCAGCACCTCCAGGGGGCGGGTTGAAGCTTTCTTT | TRBJ1-1 | - | TRBD1 | TRBV4-2
CASSSPGSGTDTQYF | TGTGCCAGCAGCTCACCAGGTTCCGGCACAGATACGCAGTATTTT | TRBJ2-3 | - | - | TRBV6-5
CASSTADRGSSGYTF | TGTGCCAGTTCAACAGCAGACAGGGGAAGTAGTGGCTACACCTTC | TRBJ1-2 | few | TRBD1 | TRBV7-9
CSVASGANVLTF | TGCAGCGTGGCCTCTGGGGCCAACGTCCTGACTTTC | TRBJ2-6 | many | - | TRBV29-1
CASSLERTETEAFF | TGTGCCAGCAGCTTAGAAAGGACAGAAACTGAAGCTTTCTTT | TRBJ1-1 | few | - | TRBV7-2
CASSRRQSSNTEAFF | TGTGCCAGCAGCCGCAGACAGTCCTCGAACACTGAAGCTTTCTTT | TRBJ1-1 | few | - | TRBV6-5
CASGLVRAGTQETQYF | TGTGCTAGTGGTTTGGTAAGGGCAGGGACCCAAGAGACCCAGTACTTC | TRBJ2-5 | - | - | TRBV12-5
CASSQKGRTDQPQHF | TGCGCCAGCAGCCAGAAGGGAAGGACTGATCAGCCCCAGCATTTT | TRBJ1-5 | few | - | TRBV4-1
CACPGIYGYTF | TGTGCCTGTCCCGGGATCTATGGCTACACCTTC | TRBJ1-2 | few | - | TRBV30
CASRRLTGTGAYEQYF | TGTGCCAGCAGGCGACTCACCGGGACTGGGGCCTACGAGCAGTACTTC | TRBJ2-7 | few | - | TRBV27
CASSLDRGSIEAFF | TGTGCCAGCAGCTTAGACAGGGGATCTATTGAAGCTTTCTTT | TRBJ1-1 | - | TRBD1 | TRBV7-2
CASSRHRDDNTEAFF | TGTGCCAGCAGCCGACACAGGGACGACAACACTGAAGCTTTCTTT | TRBJ1-1 | - | - | TRBV7-2
CASSLGIVPQETQYF | TGCGCCAGCAGCTTGGGTATCGTACCACAAGAGACCCAGTACTTC | TRBJ2-5 | few | - | TRBV5-1
CASSNSYEQYF | TGTGCCAGCAGCAACTCCTACGAGCAGTACTTC | TRBJ2-7 | - | - | TRBV7-6
CASSFRTGPAFF | TGTGCCAGCAGCTTCAGGACAGGGCCAGCTTTCTTT | TRBJ1-1 | few | TRBD1 | TRBV7-2
CASSYSSTSAPETQYF | TGTGCCAGCAGTTACTCGTCGACTTCAGCCCCAGAGACCCAGTACTTC | TRBJ2-5 | few | - | TRBV6-6
CVTGTNYGYTF | TGTGTGACAGGGACTAACTATGGCTACACCTTC | TRBJ1-2 | - | TRBD1 | TRBV28
CASSSRRQGAGEQFF | TGTGCCAGCAGCTCCCGAAGACAGGGGGCTGGTGAGCAGTTCTTC | TRBJ2-1 | many | TRBD1 | TRBV13
CASMLWAGLAKNIQYF | TGTGCCAGCATGCTTTGGGCGGGACTAGCCAAAAACATTCAGTACTTC | TRBJ2-4 | few | - | TRBV7-9
CASSPPRSLNTIYF | TGTGCCAGCAGCCCCCCTAGGTCCCTAAACACCATATATTTT | TRBJ1-3 | - | - | TRBV7-9
CASSLQGAHDYGYTF | TGTGCCAGCAGCCTACAGGGGGCTCATGACTATGGCTACACCTTC | TRBJ1-2 | - | TRBD1 | TRBV7-9
CASSTAWRGTRETQYF | TGTGCCAGCAGCACCGCGTGGAGGGGAACCAGGGAGACCCAGTACTTC | TRBJ2-5 | many | - | TRBV7-9
CASSLSPGSAEQYF | TGTGCCAGCAGCTTAAGCCCCGGTTCCGCCGAGCAGTACTTC | TRBJ2-7 | - | - | TRBV7-2
CASSLGHLTTNEKLFF | TGTGCCAGCAGCCTTGGACACCTAACAACTAATGAAAAACTGTTTTTT | TRBJ1-4 | - | - | TRBV14
CASSSGRGVETQYF | TGTGCCAGCAGCTCCGGGCGGGGCGTAGAGACCCAGTACTTC | TRBJ2-5 | few | - | TRBV7-8
CASSIGGNPNEKLFF | TGTGCCAGCAGCATTGGAGGGAATCCTAATGAAAAACTGTTTTTT | TRBJ1-4 | few | - | TRBV7-6
CSVRTSGNEQFF | TGCAGCGTTAGGACTAGCGGCAATGAGCAGTTCTTC | TRBJ2-1 | - | TRBD2 | TRBV29-1
CASSIASGTDTQYF | TGTGCCAGTAGTATCGCTAGCGGCACAGATACGCAGTATTTT | TRBJ2-3 | - | - | TRBV19
CASSQKPGADYEQYF | TGCGCCAGCAGCCAAAAACCCGGGGCCGATTACGAGCAGTACTTC | TRBJ2-7 | - | - | TRBV4-3
CASSEVGLSGNTIYF | TGTGCCAGCAGTGAAGTCGGACTCTCTGGAAACACCATATATTTT | TRBJ1-3 | - | - | TRBV2
CASSVGTRGYEQYF | TGCGCCAGCAGCGTCGGGACTAGGGGTTACGAGCAGTACTTC | TRBJ2-7 | - | TRBD2 | TRBV5-1
CASSQDHGRSNYGYTF | TGTGCCAGCAGCCAAGATCATGGACGCTCTAACTATGGCTACACCTTC | TRBJ1-2 | - | - | TRBV4-2
CASRTTDRADNEQFF | TGTGCCAGTAGGACAACGGACAGGGCGGACAATGAGCAGTTCTTC | TRBJ2-1 | few | TRBD1 | TRBV19
CASSPQGAAAEAFF | TGCGCCAGCAGCCCACAGGGAGCGGCCGCTGAAGCTTTCTTT | TRBJ1-1 | few | - | TRBV4-3
CASSGPGRTNTGELFF | TGCGCCAGCAGCGGGCCCGGCAGGACGAACACCGGGGAGCTGTTTTTT | TRBJ2-2 | few | - | TRBV5-1
CASSQGGETQYF | TGCGCCAGCAGCCAGGGGGGTGAGACCCAGTACTTC | TRBJ2-5 | few | - | TRBV4-1
CASSTLGQASGNTIYF | TGTGCCAGCAGCACACTAGGACAGGCGTCTGGAAACACCATATATTTT | TRBJ1-3 | - | TRBD1 | TRBV28
CASSWAGASGRSGANVLTF | TGCGCCAGCAGCTGGGCCGGGGCTAGCGGCCGCTCTGGGGCCAACGTCCTGACTTTC | TRBJ2-6 | few | TRBD2 | TRBV5-1